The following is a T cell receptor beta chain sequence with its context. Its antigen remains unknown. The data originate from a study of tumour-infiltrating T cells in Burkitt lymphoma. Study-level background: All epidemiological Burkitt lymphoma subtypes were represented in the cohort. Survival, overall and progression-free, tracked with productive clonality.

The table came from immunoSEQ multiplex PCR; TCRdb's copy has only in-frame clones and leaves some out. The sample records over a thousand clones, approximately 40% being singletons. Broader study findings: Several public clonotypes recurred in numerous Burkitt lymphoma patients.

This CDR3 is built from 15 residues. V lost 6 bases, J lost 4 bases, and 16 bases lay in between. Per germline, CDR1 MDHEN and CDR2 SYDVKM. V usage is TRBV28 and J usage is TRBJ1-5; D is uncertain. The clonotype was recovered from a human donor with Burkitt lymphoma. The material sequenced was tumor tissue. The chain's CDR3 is CASRPRPAENQPQHF. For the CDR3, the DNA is TGTGCCAGCAGGCCCCGGCCGGCAGAGAATCAGCCCCAGCATTTT.